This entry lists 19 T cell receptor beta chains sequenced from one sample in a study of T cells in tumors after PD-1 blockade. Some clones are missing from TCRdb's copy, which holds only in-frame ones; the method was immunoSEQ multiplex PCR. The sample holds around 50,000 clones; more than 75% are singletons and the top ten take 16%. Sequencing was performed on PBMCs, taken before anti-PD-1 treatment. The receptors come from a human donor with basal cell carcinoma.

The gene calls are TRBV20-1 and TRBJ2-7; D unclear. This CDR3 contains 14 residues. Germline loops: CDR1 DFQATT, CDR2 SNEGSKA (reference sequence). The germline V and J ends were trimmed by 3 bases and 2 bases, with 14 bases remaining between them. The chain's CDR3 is CSASRSSPPYEQYF. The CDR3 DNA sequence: TGCAGTGCTAGTCGTTCCAGCCCTCCCTACGAGCAGTACTTC.

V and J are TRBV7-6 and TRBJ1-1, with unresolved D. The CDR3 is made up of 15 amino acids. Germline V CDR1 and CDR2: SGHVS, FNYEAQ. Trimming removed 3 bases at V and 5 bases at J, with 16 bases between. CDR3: CASSLFQYRETEAFF. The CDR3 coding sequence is TGTGCCAGCAGCTTGTTCCAGTATAGGGAGACTGAAGCTTTCTTT.

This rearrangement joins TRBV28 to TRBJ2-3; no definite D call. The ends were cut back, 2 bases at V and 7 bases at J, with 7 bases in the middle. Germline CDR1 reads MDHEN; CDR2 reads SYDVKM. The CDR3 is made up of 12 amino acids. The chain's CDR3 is CASSLGRYTQYF. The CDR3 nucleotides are TGTGCCAGCAGTTTAGGGCGTTATACGCAGTATTTT.

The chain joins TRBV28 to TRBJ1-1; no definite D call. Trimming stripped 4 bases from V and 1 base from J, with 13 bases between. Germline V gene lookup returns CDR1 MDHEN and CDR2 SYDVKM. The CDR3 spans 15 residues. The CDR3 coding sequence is TGTGCCAGCAGTTCCGAATCTTCTTGGAACACTGAAGCTTTCTTT. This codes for CASSSESSWNTEAFF.

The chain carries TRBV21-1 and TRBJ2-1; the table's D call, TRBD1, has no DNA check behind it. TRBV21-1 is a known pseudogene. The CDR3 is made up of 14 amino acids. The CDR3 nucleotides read TGTGCCAGCAGCCCGGGACAGACACACAATGAGCAGTTCTTC. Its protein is CASSPGQTHNEQFF.

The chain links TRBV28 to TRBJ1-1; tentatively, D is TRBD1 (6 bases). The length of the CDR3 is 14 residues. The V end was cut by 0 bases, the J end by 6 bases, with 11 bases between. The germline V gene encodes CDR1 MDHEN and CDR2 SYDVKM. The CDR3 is CASSLWDSWAEAFF. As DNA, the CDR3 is TGTGCCAGCAGTTTATGGGACAGTTGGGCTGAAGCTTTCTTT.

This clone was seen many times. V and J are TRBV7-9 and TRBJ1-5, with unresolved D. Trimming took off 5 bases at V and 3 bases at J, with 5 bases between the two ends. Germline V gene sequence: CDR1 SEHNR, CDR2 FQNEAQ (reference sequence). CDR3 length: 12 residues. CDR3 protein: CASSTINQPQHF. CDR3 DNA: TGTGCCAGCAGCACGATCAATCAGCCCCAGCATTTT. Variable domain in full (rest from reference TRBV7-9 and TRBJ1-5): DTGVSQNPRHKITKRGQNVTFRCDPISEHNRLYWYRQTLGQGPEFLTYFQNEAQLEKSRLLSDRFSAERPKGSFSTLEIQRTEQGDSAMYLCASSTINQPQHFGDGTRLSIL.

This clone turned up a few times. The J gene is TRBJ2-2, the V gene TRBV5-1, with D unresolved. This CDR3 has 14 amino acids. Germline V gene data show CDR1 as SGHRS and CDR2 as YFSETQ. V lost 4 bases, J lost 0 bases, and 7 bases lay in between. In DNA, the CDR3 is TGCGCCAGCAGCGCGGACCCGAACACCGGGGAGCTGTTTTTT. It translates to CASSADPNTGELFF.

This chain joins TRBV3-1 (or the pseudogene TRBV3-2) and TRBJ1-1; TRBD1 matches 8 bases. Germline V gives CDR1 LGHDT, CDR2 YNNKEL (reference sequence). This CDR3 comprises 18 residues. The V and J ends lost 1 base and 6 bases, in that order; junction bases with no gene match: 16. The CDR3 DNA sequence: TGTGCCAGCAGCCAAGTAATCGCCAGGGGGCCCGGAGGGGCTGAAGCTTTCTTT. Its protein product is CASSQVIARGPGGAEAFF.

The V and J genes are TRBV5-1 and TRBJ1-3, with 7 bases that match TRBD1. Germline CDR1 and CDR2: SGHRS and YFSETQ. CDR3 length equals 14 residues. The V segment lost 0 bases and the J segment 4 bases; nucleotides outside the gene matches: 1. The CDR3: CASSLEQGGNTIYF. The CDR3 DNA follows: TGCGCCAGCAGCTTGGAACAGGGGGGAAACACCATATATTTT. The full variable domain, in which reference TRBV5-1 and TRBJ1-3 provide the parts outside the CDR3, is KAGVTQTPRYLIKTRGQQVTLSCSPISGHRSVSWYQQTPGQGLQFLFEYFSETQRNKGNFPGRFSGRQFSNSRSEMNVSTLELGDSALYLCASSLEQGGNTIYFGEGSWLTVV.

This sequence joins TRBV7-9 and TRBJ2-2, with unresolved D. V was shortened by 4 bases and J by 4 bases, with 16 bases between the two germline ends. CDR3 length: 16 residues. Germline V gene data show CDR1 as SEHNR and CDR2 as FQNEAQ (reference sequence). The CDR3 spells CASSSPGPLSTGELFF. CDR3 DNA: TGTGCCAGCAGCTCCCCTGGACCCCTTAGCACCGGGGAGCTGTTTTTT.

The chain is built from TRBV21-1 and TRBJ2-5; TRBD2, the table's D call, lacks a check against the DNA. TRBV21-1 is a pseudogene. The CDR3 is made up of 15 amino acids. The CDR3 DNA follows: TGTGCCAGCAGCAAAAGTAGTAGCCTTCCGGAGACCCAGTACTTC. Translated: CASSKSSSLPETQYF.

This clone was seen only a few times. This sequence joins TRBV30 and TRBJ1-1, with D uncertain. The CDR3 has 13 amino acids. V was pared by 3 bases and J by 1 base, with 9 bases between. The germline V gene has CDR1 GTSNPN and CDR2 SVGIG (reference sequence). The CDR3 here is CAWSPIGNTEAFF. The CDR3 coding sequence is TGTGCCTGGAGCCCGATAGGGAACACTGAAGCTTTCTTT.

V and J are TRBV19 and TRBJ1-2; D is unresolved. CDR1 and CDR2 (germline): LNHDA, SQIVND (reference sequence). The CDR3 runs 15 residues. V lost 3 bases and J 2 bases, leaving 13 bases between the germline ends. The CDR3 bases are TGTGCCAGTAGTATTTTCCACGGAAGCAACTATGGCTACACCTTC. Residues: CASSIFHGSNYGYTF.

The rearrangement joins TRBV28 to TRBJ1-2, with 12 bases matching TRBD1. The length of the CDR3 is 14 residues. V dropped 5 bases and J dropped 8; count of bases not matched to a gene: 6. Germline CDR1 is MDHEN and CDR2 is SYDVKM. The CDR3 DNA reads TGTGCCAGCAGTGCCGGGACAGGGGGCAAGGGCTACACCTTC. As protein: CASSAGTGGKGYTF.

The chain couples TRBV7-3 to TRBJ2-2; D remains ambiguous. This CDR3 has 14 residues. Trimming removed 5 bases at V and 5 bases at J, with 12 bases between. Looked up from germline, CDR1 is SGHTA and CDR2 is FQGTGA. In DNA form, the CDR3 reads TGTGCCAGCAGCCTACGGCCTGTAACCGGGGAGCTGTTTTTT. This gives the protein CASSLRPVTGELFF.

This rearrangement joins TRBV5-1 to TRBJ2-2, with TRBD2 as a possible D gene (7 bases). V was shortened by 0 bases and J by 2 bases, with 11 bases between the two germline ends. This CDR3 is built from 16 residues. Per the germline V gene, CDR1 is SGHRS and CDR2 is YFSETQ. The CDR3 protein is CASSLEGGLNTGELFF. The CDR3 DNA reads TGCGCCAGCAGCTTGGAGGGGGGACTAAACACCGGGGAGCTGTTTTTT.

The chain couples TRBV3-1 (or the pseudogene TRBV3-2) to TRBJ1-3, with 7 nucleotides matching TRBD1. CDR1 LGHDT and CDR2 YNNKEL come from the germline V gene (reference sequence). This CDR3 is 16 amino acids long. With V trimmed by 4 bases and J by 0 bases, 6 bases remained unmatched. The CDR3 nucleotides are TGTGCCAGCAGCCCACAGGGGACCCTCTCTGGAAACACCATATATTTT. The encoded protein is CASSPQGTLSGNTIYF.

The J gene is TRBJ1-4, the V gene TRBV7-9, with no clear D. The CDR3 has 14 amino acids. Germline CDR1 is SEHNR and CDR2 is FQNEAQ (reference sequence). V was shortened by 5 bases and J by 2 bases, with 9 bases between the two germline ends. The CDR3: CASSPGGTNEKLFF. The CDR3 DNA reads TGTGCCAGCAGCCCGGGAGGGACTAATGAAAAACTGTTTTTT. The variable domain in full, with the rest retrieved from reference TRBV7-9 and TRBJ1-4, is DTGVSQNPRHKITKRGQNVTFRCDPISEHNRLYWYRQTLGQGPEFLTYFQNEAQLEKSRLLSDRFSAERPKGSFSTLEIQRTEQGDSAMYLCASSPGGTNEKLFFGSGTQLSVL.